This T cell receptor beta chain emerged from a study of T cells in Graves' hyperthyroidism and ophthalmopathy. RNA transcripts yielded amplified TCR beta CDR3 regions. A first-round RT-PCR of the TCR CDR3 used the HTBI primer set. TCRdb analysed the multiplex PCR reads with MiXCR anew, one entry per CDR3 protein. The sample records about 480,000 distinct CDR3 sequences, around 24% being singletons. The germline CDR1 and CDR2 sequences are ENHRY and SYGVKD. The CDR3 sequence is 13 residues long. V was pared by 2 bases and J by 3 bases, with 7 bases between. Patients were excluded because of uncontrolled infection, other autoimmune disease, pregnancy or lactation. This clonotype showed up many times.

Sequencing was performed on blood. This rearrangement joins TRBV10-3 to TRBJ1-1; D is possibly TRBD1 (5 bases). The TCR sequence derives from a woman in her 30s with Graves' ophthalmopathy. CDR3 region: CAISEQGDTEAFF. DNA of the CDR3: TGTGCCATCAGTGAGCAAGGGGACACTGAAGCTTTCTTT.